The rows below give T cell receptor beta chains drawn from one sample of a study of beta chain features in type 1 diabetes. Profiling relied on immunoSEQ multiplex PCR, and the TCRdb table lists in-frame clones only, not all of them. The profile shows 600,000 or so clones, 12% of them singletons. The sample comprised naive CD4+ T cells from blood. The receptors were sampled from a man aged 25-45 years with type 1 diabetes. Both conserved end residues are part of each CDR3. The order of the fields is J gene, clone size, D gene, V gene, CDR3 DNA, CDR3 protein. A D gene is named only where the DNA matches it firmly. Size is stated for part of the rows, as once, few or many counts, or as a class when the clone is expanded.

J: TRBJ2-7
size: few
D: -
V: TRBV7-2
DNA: TGTGCCAGCAGCTTAAATGGGTACGAGCAGTACTTC
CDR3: CASSLNGYEQYF

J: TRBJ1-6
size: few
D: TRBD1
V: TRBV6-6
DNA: TGTGCCAGCAGTCTTGGACAGGGTACGGGGAATTCACCCCTCCACTTT
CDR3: CASSLGQGTGNSPLHF

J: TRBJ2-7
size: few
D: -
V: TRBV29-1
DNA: TGCAGCGTTGGCACAGGCTCCTACGAGCAGTACTTC
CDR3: CSVGTGSYEQYF

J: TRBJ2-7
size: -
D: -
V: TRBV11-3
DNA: TGTGCCAGCAGGCTCAACGGAGGGTCGAACTACGAGCAGTACTTC
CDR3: CASRLNGGSNYEQYF

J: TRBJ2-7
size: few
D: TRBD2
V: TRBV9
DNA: TGTGCCAGCAGCGCTGGGAGGGGAACCTACGAGCAGTACTTC
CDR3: CASSAGRGTYEQYF

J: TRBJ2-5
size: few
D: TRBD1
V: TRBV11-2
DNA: TGTGCCAGCAGCCCTGGGACAGCGTACCAAGAGACCCAGTACTTC
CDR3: CASSPGTAYQETQYF

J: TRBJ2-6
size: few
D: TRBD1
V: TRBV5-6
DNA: TGTGCCAGCAGCACGGGACAGATCTCTGGGGCCAACGTCCTGACTTTC
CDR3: CASSTGQISGANVLTF

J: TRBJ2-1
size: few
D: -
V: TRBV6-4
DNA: TGTGCCAGCAGTGGCCGAGGGAACGGAAGAAGCAATGAGCAGTTCTTC
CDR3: CASSGRGNGRSNEQFF

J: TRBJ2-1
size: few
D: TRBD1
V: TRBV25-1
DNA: TGTGCCAGCAGTGCCCGGGACAGCACAAGGCAGTTCTTC
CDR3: CASSARDSTRQFF

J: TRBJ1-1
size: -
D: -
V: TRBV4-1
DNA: TGCGCCAGCAGCCAAGAGGGCAGCTCCCTCAGCACTGAAGCTTTCTTT
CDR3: CASSQEGSSLSTEAFF

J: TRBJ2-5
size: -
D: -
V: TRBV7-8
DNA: TGTGCCAGCAGCTTGATCCCGAGGGGGGAGACCCAGTACTTC
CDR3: CASSLIPRGETQYF

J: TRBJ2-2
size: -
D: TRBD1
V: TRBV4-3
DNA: TGCGCCAGCAGCCGGGACAGGAGAGCCGGGGAGCTGTTTTTT
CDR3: CASSRDRRAGELFF

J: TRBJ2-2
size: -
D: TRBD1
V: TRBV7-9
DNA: TGTGCCAGCAGCCTTACGGGACAGGGTAACACCGGGGAGCTGTTTTTT
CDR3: CASSLTGQGNTGELFF

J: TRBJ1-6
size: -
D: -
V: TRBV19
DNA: TGTGCCAGTAGTATGACGATGCCTTCACCCCTCCACTTT
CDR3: CASSMTMPSPLHF

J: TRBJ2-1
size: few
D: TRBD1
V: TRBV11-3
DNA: TGTGCCAGCAGCCCTGGGACAGGGGCGGTCAATGAGCAGTTCTTC
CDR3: CASSPGTGAVNEQFF

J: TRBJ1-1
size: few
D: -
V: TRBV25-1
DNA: TGTGCCAGCACCCGGGGGCGGATGAACACTGAAGCTTTCTTT
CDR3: CASTRGRMNTEAFF

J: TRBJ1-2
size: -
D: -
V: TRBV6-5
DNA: TGTGCCAGCAGTTACGGGGGTGGAGCCTACACCTTC
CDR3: CASSYGGGAYTF

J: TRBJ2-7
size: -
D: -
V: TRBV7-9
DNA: TGTGCCAGCAGCTTGACACAGAACTACGAGCAGTACTTC
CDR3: CASSLTQNYEQYF

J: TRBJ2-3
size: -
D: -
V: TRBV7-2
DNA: TGTGCCAGCAGCGTCGGGACACCTTCCTCCACAGATACGCAGTATTTT
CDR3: CASSVGTPSSTDTQYF

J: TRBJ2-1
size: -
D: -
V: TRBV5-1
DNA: TGCGCCAGCAGCTTTGATGGACGACCTTACAATGAGCAGTTCTTC
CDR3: CASSFDGRPYNEQFF

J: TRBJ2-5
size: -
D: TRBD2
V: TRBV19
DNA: TGTGCCAGTAGTATGGGGACTAGTCGACAAGAGACCCAGTACTTC
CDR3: CASSMGTSRQETQYF

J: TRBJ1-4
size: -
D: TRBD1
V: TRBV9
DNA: TGTGCCAGCAGCGTAGCAGGGGGAAGAGGTGAAAAACTGTTTTTT
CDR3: CASSVAGGRGEKLFF

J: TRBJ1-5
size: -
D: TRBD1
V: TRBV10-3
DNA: TGTGCCATCAGTGAAACCAGGGGGGGGCGAGGAAATCAGCCCCAGCATTTT
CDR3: CAISETRGGRGNQPQHF

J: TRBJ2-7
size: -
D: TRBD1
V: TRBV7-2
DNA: TGTGCCAGCAGCCCCGGGACAGCGACTCCCTACGAGCAGTACTTC
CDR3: CASSPGTATPYEQYF

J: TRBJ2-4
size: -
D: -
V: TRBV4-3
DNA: TGCGCCAGCAGTCAAATAGGGTCTCAAAACATTCAGTACTTC
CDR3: CASSQIGSQNIQYF

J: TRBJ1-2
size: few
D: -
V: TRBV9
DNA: TGTGCCAGCAGCACCAGTACAGAAGTCTATGGCTACACCTTC
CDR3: CASSTSTEVYGYTF

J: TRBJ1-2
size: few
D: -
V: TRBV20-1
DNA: TGCAGTGCTAGAGATCCTTGGGGCTACACCTTC
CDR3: CSARDPWGYTF

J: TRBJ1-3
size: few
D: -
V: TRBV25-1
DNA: TGTGCCAGCAGTAACTTCAACACCATATATTTT
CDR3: CASSNFNTIYF

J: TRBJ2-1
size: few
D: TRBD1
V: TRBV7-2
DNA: TGTGCCAGCAGCACCGGACAGGGCGAGCAGTTCTTC
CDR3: CASSTGQGEQFF

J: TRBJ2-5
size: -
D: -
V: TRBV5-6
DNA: TGTGCCAGCAGCTTCGGACTTCAAGAGACCCAGTACTTC
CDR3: CASSFGLQETQYF

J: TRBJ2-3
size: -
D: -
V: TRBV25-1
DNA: TGTGCCAGCAGTGCGGCAGAGGACTACACAGATACGCAGTATTTT
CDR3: CASSAAEDYTDTQYF

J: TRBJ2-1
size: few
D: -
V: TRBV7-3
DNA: TGTGCCAGCAGCTCCCCGGACGGTTACAATGAGCAGTTCTTC
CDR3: CASSSPDGYNEQFF

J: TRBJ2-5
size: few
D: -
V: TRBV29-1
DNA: TGCAGCGACGCGGGACAGCCCGGGGAGACCCAGTACTTC
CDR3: CSDAGQPGETQYF

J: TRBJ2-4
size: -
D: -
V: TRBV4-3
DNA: TGCGCCAGCAGCCAAGATTGGGTCCTCAAAGCCAAAAACATTCAGTACTTC
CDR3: CASSQDWVLKAKNIQYF

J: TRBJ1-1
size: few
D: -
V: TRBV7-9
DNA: TGTGCCAGCAGCTACTCGGCAGAGAACACTGAAGCTTTCTTT
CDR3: CASSYSAENTEAFF

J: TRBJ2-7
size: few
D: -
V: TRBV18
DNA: TGTGCCAGCTCACCACAAGGTCCTGGGGTTGGCTCCTACGAGCAGTACTTC
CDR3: CASSPQGPGVGSYEQYF

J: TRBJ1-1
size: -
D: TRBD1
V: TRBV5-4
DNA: TGTGCCAGCAGCTTGAGGACAGGGGATGAAGCTTTCTTT
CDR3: CASSLRTGDEAFF

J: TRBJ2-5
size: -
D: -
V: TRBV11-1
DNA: TGTGCCAGCAGCTTTAGCGGACAAGAGACCCAGTACTTC
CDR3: CASSFSGQETQYF

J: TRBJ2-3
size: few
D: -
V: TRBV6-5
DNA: TGTGCCAGCAGATCCAGGACGAGAGATACGCAGTATTTT
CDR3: CASRSRTRDTQYF

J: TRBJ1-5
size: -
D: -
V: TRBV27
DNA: TGTGCCAGCAGTTTAACCAGAGATCAGCCCCAGCATTTT
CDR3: CASSLTRDQPQHF

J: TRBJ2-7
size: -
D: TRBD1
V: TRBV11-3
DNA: TGTGCCAGCAGCCCGGGGGACAGGGGTTACGAGCAGTACTTC
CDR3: CASSPGDRGYEQYF

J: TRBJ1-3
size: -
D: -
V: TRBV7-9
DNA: TGTGCCAGCAGCTTATCCGTCAGCTCTGGAAACACCATATATTTT
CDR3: CASSLSVSSGNTIYF

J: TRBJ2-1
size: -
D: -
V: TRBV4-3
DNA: TGCGCCAGCAGCCAGACAGGCTTTGGCTCGGATGAGCAGTTCTTC
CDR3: CASSQTGFGSDEQFF

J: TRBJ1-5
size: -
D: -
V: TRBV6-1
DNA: TGTGCCAGCAGAGCAGAGAATCAGCCCCAGCATTTT
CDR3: CASRAENQPQHF

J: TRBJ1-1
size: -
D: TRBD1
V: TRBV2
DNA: TGTGCCAGCAGTGATATACAGGGGGCGCCTACTGAAGCTTTCTTT
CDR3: CASSDIQGAPTEAFF

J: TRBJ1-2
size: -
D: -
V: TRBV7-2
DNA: TGTGCCAGCAGCTCCCGGGGATTAGCTAACTATGGCTACACCTTC
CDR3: CASSSRGLANYGYTF

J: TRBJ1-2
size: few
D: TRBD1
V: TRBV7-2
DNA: TGTGCCAGCAGCTTAGGACAGGGCTATGGCTACACCTTC
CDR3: CASSLGQGYGYTF

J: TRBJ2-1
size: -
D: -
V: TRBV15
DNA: TGTGCCACCAGCCCAAGTTTCTTC
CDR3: CATSPSFF

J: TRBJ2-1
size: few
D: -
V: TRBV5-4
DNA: TGTGCCAGCACCCGGGGGCAAGGGCAGAGCTCCTACAATGAGCAGTTCTTC
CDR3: CASTRGQGQSSYNEQFF

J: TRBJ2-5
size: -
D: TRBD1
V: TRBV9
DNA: TGTGCCAGCAGCGTAGGAGGACAGGGCCAGACCCAGTACTTC
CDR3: CASSVGGQGQTQYF

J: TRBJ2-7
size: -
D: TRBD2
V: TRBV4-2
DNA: TGTGCCAGCAGCCAAGATTTGCGGGGGGGTATCTCCTACGAGCAGTACTTC
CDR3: CASSQDLRGGISYEQYF